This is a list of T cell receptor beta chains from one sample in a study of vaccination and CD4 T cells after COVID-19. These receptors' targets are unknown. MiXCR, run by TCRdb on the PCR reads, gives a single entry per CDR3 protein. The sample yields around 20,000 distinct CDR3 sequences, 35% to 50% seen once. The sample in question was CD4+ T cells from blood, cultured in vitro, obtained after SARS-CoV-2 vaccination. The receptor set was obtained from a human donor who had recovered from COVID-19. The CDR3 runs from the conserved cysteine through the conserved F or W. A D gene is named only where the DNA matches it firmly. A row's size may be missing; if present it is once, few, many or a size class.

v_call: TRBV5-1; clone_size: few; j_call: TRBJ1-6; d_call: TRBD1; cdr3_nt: TGCGCCAGCAGCATGGACAGGGGTAGTCTTTCACCCCTCCACTTT; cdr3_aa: CASSMDRGSLSPLHF
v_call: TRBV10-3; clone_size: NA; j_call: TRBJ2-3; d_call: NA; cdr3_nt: TGTGCCATCAGGGACACAGATACGCAGTATTTT; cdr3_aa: CAIRDTDTQYF
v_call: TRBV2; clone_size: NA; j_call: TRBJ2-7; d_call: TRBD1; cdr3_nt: TGTGCCAGCAGTGGTAGGACAGGGATGGGCGAGCAGTACTTC; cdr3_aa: CASSGRTGMGEQYF
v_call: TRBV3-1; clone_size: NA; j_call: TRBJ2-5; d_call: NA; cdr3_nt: TGTGCCAGCAGCCAAAGGGGTATTGGACTACTACGAGAGACCCAGTACTTC; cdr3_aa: CASSQRGIGLLRETQYF
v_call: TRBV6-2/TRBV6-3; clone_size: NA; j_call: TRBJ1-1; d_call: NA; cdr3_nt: TGTGCCAGCCGTAATCCCAGAGGGGCGGGGAACACTGAAGCTTTCTTT; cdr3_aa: CASRNPRGAGNTEAFF
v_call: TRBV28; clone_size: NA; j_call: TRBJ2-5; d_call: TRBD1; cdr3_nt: TGTGCCAGCAGCCGCGGGACAGGGACTCAAGAGACCCAGTACTTC; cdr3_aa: CASSRGTGTQETQYF
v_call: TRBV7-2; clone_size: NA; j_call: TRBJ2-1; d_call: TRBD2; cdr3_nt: TGTGCCAGCAGCGTAGTAGCGGGGGGGCGGAATGAGCAGTTCTTC; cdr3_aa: CASSVVAGGRNEQFF
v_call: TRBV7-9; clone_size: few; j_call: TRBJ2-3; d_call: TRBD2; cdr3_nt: TGTGCCAGCAGCTTGGGAGCGGGGCTGACAGATACGCAGTATTTT; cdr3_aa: CASSLGAGLTDTQYF
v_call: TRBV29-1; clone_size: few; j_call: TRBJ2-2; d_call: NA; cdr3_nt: TGCAGCGTTGAAGATTCAGGGAGAACCGGGGAGCTGTTTTTT; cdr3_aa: CSVEDSGRTGELFF
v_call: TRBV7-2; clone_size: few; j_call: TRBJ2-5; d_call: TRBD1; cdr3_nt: TGTGCCAGCAGCTTAGTTGAGACAGGGGGCATAGGAGAGACCCAGTACTTC; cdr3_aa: CASSLVETGGIGETQYF
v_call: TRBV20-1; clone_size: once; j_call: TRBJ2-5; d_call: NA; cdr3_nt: TGCAGTGCTGGGGGGAGGTTAAGAGAGACCCAGTACTTC; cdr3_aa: CSAGGRLRETQYF
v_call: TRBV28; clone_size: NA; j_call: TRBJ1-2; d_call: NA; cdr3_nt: TGTGCCACTGCTAACTATGGCTACACCTTC; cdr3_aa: CATANYGYTF
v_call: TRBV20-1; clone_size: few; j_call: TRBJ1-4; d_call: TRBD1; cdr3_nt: TGCAGTGCTATTCCATACCGGGACAGGGGCCGCATGGGCACCAAAAAACTGTTTTTT; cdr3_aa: CSAIPYRDRGRMGTKKLFF
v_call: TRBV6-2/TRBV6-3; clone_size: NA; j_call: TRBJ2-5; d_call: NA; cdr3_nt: TGTGCCAGCAGCGGGAGAGAGACCCAGTACTTC; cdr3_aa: CASSGRETQYF
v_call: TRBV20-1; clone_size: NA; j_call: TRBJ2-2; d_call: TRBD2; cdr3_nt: TGCAGTGCTAGGGTGGCTAGCGGACATACCGGGGAGCTGTTTTTT; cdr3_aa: CSARVASGHTGELFF
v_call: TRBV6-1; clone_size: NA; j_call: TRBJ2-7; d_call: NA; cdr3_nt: TGTGCCAGCAGTGAAGCCACAGGAAGCTCCTACGAGCAGTACTTC; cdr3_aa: CASSEATGSSYEQYF
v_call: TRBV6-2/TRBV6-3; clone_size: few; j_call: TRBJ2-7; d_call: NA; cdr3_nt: TGTGCCAGCGGCGGCAGCTCCTACGAGCAGTACTTC; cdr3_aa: CASGGSSYEQYF
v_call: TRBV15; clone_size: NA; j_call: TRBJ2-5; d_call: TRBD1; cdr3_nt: TGTGCCACCAGCAGGATGCCCAGGGGGCAGGAGACCCAGTACTTC; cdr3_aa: CATSRMPRGQETQYF
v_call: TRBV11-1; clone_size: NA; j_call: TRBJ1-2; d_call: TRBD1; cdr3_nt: TGTGCCAGCAGCCGTCCGGGACAGGCGGGTGGCTACACCTTC; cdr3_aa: CASSRPGQAGGYTF
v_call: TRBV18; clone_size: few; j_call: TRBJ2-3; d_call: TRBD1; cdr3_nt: TGTGCCAGCTCACCAGGTACAGGGGGCACAGATACGCAGTATTTT; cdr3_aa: CASSPGTGGTDTQYF
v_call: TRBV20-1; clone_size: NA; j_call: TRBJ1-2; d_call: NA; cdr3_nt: TGCAGTGTCCAGGGAAATCTCTATGGCTACACCTTC; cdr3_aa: CSVQGNLYGYTF
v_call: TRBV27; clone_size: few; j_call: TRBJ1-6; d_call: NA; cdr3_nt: TGTGCCAGCAGTTTATCGGGGGGAGACAGAACCTATAATTCACCCCTCCACTTT; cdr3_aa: CASSLSGGDRTYNSPLHF
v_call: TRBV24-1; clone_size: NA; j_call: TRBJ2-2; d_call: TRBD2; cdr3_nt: TGTGCCACCAGTCGGGGGGGAGGGAGTCGAACCGGGGAGCTGTTTTTT; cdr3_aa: CATSRGGGSRTGELFF
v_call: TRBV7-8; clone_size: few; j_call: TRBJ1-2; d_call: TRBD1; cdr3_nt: TGTGCCAGCAGCTTCGGACAGGGGGGACTCTATGGCTACACCTTC; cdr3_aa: CASSFGQGGLYGYTF
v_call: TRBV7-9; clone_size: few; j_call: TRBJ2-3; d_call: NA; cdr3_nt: TGTGCCAGCAGCTTATATGGGGCTAGCACAGATACGCAGTATTTT; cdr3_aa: CASSLYGASTDTQYF
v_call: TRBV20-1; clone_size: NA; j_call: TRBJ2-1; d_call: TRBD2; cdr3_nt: TGCAGTGGAAGCGGGGGGGCCGTCAATGAGCAGTTCTTC; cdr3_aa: CSGSGGAVNEQFF
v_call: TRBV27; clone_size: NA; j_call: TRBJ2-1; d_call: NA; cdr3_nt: TGTGCCAGCAGTTTATCGTGGGACGGCCAGCAGCAGTTCTTC; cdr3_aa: CASSLSWDGQQQFF
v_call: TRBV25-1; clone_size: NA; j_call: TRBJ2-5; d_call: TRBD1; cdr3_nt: TGTGCCAGCAGTGAGCCAGACAGGGTTGAGACCCAGTACTTC; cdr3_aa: CASSEPDRVETQYF
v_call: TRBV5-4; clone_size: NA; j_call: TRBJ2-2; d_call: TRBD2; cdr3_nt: TGTGCCAGCAGCTTGGATCCTAGCGGGGCCGGGGAGCTGTTTTTT; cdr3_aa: CASSLDPSGAGELFF
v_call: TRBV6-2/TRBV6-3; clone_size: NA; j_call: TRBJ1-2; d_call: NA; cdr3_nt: TGTGCCAGCAGTTACTCGAATAGGCCAGGCGGCTATGGCTACACCTTC; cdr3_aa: CASSYSNRPGGYGYTF
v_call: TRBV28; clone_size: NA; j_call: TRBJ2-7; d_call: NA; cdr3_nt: TGTGCCAGCGGTTATAAAGCATACGAGCAGTACTTC; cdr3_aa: CASGYKAYEQYF
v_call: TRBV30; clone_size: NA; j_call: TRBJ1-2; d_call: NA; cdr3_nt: TGTGCCTGGAGTTGGGTACAGTCTGGCTACACCTTC; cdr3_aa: CAWSWVQSGYTF
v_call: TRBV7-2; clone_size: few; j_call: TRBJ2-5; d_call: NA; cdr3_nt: TGTTCTTCCCGCGGGGGCGCGTCAGAGACCCAGTACTTC; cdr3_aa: CSSRGGASETQYF
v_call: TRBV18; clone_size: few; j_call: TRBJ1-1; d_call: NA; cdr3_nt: TGTGCCAGCTCACCATATGGGCTTCTCACTGAAGCTTTCTTT; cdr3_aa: CASSPYGLLTEAFF
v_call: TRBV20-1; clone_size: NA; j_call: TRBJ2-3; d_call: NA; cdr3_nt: TGCAGTGCTTTCCCCCCCCGCCTTGGCACAGATACGCAGTATTTT; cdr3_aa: CSAFPPRLGTDTQYF
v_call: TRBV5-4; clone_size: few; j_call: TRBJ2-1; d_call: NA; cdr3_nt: TGTGCCAGCAGCGCCGTACTCTCTGAGCAGTTCTTC; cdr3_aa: CASSAVLSEQFF
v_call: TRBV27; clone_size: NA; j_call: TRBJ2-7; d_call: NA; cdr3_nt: TGTGCCAGCAGTTTCCGACAGGTCTCCTACGAGCAGTACTTC; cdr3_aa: CASSFRQVSYEQYF
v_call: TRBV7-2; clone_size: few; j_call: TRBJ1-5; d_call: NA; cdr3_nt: TGTGCCAGCAGCCCGACCAGGGTAGGGCAGCCCCAGCATTTT; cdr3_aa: CASSPTRVGQPQHF
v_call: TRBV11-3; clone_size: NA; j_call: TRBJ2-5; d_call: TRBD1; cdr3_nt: TGTGCCAGCAGCTCCCGGGACAGGGGGCATGAGACCCAGTACTTC; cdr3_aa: CASSSRDRGHETQYF
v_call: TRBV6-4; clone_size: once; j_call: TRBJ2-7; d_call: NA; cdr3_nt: TGTGCCAGCAGTTGGGGTGACAGTGCTGTTGGCGAGCAGTACTTC; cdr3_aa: CASSWGDSAVGEQYF
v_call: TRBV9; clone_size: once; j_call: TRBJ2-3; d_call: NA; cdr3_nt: TGTGCCAGCAGCGTAGGGGTGGGTTCAGATACGCAGTATTTT; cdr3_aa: CASSVGVGSDTQYF